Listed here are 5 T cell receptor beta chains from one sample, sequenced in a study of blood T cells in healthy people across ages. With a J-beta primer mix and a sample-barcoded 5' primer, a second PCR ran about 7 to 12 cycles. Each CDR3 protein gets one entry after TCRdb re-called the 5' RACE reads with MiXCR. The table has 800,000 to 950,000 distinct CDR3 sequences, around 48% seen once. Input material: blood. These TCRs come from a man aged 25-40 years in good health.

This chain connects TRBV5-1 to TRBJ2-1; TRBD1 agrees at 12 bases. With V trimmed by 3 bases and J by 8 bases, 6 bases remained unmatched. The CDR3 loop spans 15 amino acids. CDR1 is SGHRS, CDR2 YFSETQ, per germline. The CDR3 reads CASSSRDRGHDEQFF. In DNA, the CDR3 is TGCGCCAGCAGCTCCCGGGACAGGGGGCATGATGAGCAGTTCTTC.

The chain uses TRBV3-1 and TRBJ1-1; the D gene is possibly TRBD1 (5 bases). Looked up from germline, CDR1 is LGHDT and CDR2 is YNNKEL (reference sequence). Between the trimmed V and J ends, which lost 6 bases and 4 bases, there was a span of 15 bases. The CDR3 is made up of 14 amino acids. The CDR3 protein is CASRSEGRGTEAFF. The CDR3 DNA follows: TGTGCCAGCAGATCAGAGGGGCGTGGCACTGAAGCTTTCTTT.

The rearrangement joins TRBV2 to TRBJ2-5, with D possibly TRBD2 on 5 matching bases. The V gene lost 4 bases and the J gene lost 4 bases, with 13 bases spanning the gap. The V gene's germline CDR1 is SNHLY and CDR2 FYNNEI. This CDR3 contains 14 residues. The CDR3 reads CASSGEGFGETQYF. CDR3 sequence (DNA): TGTGCCAGCAGTGGCGAGGGTTTTGGAGAGACCCAGTACTTC. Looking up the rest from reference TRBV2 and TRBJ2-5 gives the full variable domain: EPEVTQTPSHQVTQMGQEVILRCVPISNHLYFYWYRQILGQKVEFLVSFYNNEISEKSEIFDDQFSVERPDGSNFTLKIRSTKLEDSAMYFCASSGEGFGETQYFGPGTRLLVL.

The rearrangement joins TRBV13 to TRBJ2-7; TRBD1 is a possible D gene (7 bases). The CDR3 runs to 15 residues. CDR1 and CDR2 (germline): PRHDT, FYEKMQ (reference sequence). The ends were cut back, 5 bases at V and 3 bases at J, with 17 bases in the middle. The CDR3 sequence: CASSGRRQGGYEQYF. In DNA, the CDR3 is TGTGCCAGCAGCGGTCGAAGACAGGGAGGCTACGAGCAGTACTTC.

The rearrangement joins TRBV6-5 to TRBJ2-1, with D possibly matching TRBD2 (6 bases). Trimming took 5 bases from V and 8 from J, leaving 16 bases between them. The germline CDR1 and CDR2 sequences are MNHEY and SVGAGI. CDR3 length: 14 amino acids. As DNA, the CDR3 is TGTGCCAGCAGTAATATCGGAGGGTCCCATGAGCAGTTCTTC. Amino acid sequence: CASSNIGGSHEQFF.